This T cell receptor (beta chain) was retrieved from a study of post-analysis software for immune sequencing data. Study details: There were relapsing-remitting, secondary progressive and progressive-relapsing multiple sclerosis among the disease courses included. Study-wide results and caveats: TRBV segments more frequent in patients than in controls numbered several and included TRBV5-6, TRBV5-1 and TRBV20-1. Normalized Chao1 diversity was significantly lower in multiple sclerosis patients than in controls. Batch-matched samples strongly co-clustered by F measure.

Trimming cost V 3 bases and J 3 bases, with 8 bases left between them. The length of the CDR3 is 13 residues. CDR1 is DFQATT, CDR2 SNEGSKA, per germline (reference sequence). Unique molecular identifiers were carried by the TCR beta cDNA libraries. TCRdb re-called the PCR reads with MiXCR, one entry per CDR3 protein. The table records about 540,000 distinct CDR3 sequences, approximately 31% of them present only once. This clonotype was observed a handful of times. Antigen specificity is unknown. This TCR was sampled from a girl aged 2-17 years with multiple sclerosis. This chain uses TRBV20-1 with TRBJ1-4, with a weak D call TRBD1 (5 bases). Sequenced sample: blood. The CDR3 reads CSASRGANEKLFF. Written as DNA, the CDR3 is TGCAGTGCTAGTAGGGGCGCTAATGAAAAACTGTTTTTT.